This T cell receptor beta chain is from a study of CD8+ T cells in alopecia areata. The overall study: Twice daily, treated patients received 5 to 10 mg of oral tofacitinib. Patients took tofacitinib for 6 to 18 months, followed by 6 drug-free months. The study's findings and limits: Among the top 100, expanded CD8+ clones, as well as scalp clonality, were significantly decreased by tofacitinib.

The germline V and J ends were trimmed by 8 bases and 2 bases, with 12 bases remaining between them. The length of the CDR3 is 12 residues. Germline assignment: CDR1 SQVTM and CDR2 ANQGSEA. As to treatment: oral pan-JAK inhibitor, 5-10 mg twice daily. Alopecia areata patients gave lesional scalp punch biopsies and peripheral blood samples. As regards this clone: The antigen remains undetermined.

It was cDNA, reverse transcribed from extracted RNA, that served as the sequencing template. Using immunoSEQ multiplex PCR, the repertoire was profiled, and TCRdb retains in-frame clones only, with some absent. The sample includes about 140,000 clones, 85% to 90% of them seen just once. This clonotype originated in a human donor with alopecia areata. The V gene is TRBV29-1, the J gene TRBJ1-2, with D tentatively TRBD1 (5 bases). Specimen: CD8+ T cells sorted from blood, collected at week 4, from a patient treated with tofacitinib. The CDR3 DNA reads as TGCAGCATATCCGGACACAACTATGGCTACACCTTC. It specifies CSISGHNYGYTF.